The 24 T cell receptor beta chains reported below all come from one sample, sequenced in a study of OX40 agonist ivuxolimab in advanced cancers. The assay was immunoSEQ multiplex PCR, and TCRdb's table has in-frame clones only and misses some. Of about 82,000 clones in the sample, roughly 92% were seen once. Sequencing used CD4+ or CD8+ T cells sorted from blood, obtained in a trial of the OX40 agonist ivuxolimab. All receptors derive from an adult with an advanced solid tumor such as melanoma, head and neck, liver or kidney cancer.

The V gene is TRBV9, the J gene TRBJ2-3, with D perhaps TRBD1 or TRBD2 (6 bases each). V lost 4 bases to trimming and J lost 5 bases, with 17 bases between them. Per germline, CDR1 SGDLS and CDR2 YYNGEE. CDR3 size: 15 residues. CDR3 sequence reads: CASSSQGKGGDTQYF. The CDR3 coding sequence is TGTGCCAGCAGCTCGCAGGGGAAGGGGGGAGATACGCAGTATTTT.

The rearrangement uses TRBV6-6 and TRBJ1-3; 7 bases map to TRBD1. The CDR3 runs 15 residues. V was pared by 6 bases and J by 0 bases, with 5 bases of the junction left unmatched. Germline V lookup: CDR1 MNHNY, CDR2 SVGAGI (reference sequence). The CDR3 region has the DNA TGTGCCAGCAGGGACAGGAGTTCCTCTGGAAACACCATATATTTT. This codes for CASRDRSSSGNTIYF.

V and J are TRBV27 and TRBJ2-1, with D maybe TRBD2 (5 bases). The germline gives CDR1 MNHEY, CDR2 SMNVEV (reference sequence). There are 15 residues in the CDR3. Deletions cut 3 bases from V and 7 bases from J, with 16 bases between. The CDR3 DNA follows: TGTGCCAGCAGTTTCCAAGGACCCCCGGGAAATGAGCAGTTCTTC. Its protein is CASSFQGPPGNEQFF.

This chain connects TRBV6-1 to TRBJ2-1, with no clear D. V shed 0 bases and J shed 0 bases, with 12 bases lying between them. The germline V gene has CDR1 MNHNS and CDR2 SASEGT. The CDR3 sequence is 17 residues long. The CDR3 loop is CASSEALKAFSYNEQFF. The CDR3 coding sequence is TGTGCCAGCAGTGAAGCCCTAAAGGCTTTCTCCTACAATGAGCAGTTCTTC.

The chain has TRBV19 and TRBJ2-2; 8 bases are shared with TRBD1. Trimming removed 7 bases from V and 7 bases from J; junction bases left unmatched: 17. The CDR3 covers 17 residues. From germline, CDR1 is LNHDA and CDR2 SQIVND (reference sequence). CDR3 sequence (DNA): TGTGCCAGTACCCCTCAGGCAGGGGGCTTGGGTAGCGGGGAGCTGTTTTTT. Its translation is CASTPQAGGLGSGELFF.

With respect to this clone: Other DNA sequences from this sample encode an identical CDR3 as well. This CDR3 reads CASSLGGYQETQYF. The CDR3 coding sequence is TGCGCCAGCAGCTTAGGCGGGTACCAAGAGACCCAGTACTTC. The gene calls are TRBV5-1 and TRBJ2-5; the D gene is possibly TRBD2 (5 bases). CDR3 length: 14 residues. Germline loops: CDR1 SGHRS, CDR2 YFSETQ. Trimming removed 2 bases at V and 0 bases at J, with 8 bases between.

The chain recombines TRBV30 with TRBJ1-3, with D uncertain. Trimming took off 5 bases at V and 3 bases at J, with 2 bases between the two ends. Germline CDR1 and CDR2: GTSNPN and SVGIG (reference sequence). The CDR3 length is 10 residues. The CDR3 loop reads CAWVGNTIYF. CDR3 nucleotide sequence: TGTGCCTGGGTTGGAAACACCATATATTTT.

The gene calls are TRBV11-3 and TRBJ2-5; D might be TRBD2 (5 bases). The CDR3 length is 16 residues. With 1 base removed from V and 2 bases from J, the gap between germline ends came to 14 bases. The V gene's germline CDR1 is SGHNT and CDR2 YENEEA. The CDR3 loop reads CASSLGSSIRQETQYF. The CDR3, as DNA: TGTGCCAGCAGCTTAGGGTCTAGCATCCGGCAAGAGACCCAGTACTTC.

In its sample, this clone was seen a few times. This rearrangement joins TRBV6-1 to TRBJ1-2; 8 bases map to TRBD1. CDR1 is MNHNS, CDR2 SASEGT, per germline. The junction had 8 bases not matched to a gene; V was cut back by 1 base and J by 10 bases. The CDR3 consists of 14 residues. The CDR3 DNA reads TGTGCCAGCAGTGAAGTGTACAGGGGGACCAACTACACCTTC. It specifies CASSEVYRGTNYTF.

The rearrangement joins TRBV11-3 to TRBJ2-7; 10 bases are a match to TRBD2. The germline V gene encodes CDR1 SGHNT and CDR2 YENEEA. With V trimmed by 0 bases and J by 3 bases, 8 bases remained unmatched. This CDR3 spans 17 amino acids. CDR3: CASSLDSRLAGDYEQYF. In DNA form, the CDR3 reads TGTGCCAGCAGCTTAGATTCGAGGCTAGCGGGAGACTACGAGCAGTACTTC.

A single count supports this clone. V usage is TRBV5-5 and J usage is TRBJ2-1, with 8 bases aligning to TRBD2. This CDR3 contains 18 residues. The trim removed 2 bases at V and 7 bases at J, leaving 17 bases unmatched. Germline CDR1 is SGHKS and CDR2 is YYEKEE (reference sequence). CDR3: CASSLSRQAGAHYNEQFF. In nucleotides, the CDR3 is TGTGCCAGCAGCTTATCCCGCCAAGCGGGAGCCCACTATAATGAGCAGTTCTTC.

The V and J genes are TRBV7-9 and TRBJ2-1; D possibly matches TRBD1 or TRBD2 (6 bases each). This CDR3 comprises 15 residues. Per the germline V gene, CDR1 is SEHNR and CDR2 is FQNEAQ (reference sequence). Trimming removed 5 bases from V and 4 bases from J, with 15 bases in between. The CDR3 nucleotides read TGTGCCAGCAGCCCCCTGGGGGGCCAATACAATGAGCAGTTCTTC. It specifies CASSPLGGQYNEQFF.

The chain links TRBV19 to TRBJ2-5; D is ambiguous. Per the germline V gene, CDR1 is LNHDA and CDR2 is SQIVND (reference sequence). Trimming cost V 1 base and J 4 bases, with 13 bases left between them. This CDR3 contains 15 residues. The CDR3 sequence is CASSIGGIAVETQYF. The CDR3 DNA follows: TGTGCCAGTAGTATAGGTGGGATCGCGGTAGAGACCCAGTACTTC.

This clone has only one observation. The rearrangement links TRBV29-1 to TRBJ1-2; unclear D gene. CDR3 length: 11 amino acids. The germline CDR1 and CDR2 sequences are SQVTM and ANQGSEA. V lost 0 bases and J 2 bases, leaving 1 base between the germline ends. The CDR3 spells CSVEENYGYTF. In nucleotides, the CDR3 is TGCAGCGTTGAAGAGAACTATGGCTACACCTTC.

The rearrangement joins TRBV2 to TRBJ1-2; D unclear. V gave up 6 bases and J gave up 7 bases, with 15 bases separating them. This CDR3 has 13 amino acids. Germline V gene sequence: CDR1 SNHLY, CDR2 FYNNEI. In DNA, the CDR3 is TGTGCCAGCAGGGAGGACTCCTCGGGTGGCTACACCTTC. It translates to CASREDSSGGYTF. Complete variable domain (other parts from reference TRBV2 and TRBJ1-2): EPEVTQTPSHQVTQMGQEVILRCVPISNHLYFYWYRQILGQKVEFLVSFYNNEISEKSEIFDDQFSVERPDGSNFTLKIRSTKLEDSAMYFCASREDSSGGYTFGSGTRLTVV.

The chain combines TRBV5-5 with TRBJ2-5; D is perhaps TRBD1 or TRBD2 (6 bases each). Trimming pared 0 bases from V and 5 bases from J, leaving 11 bases between. The CDR3 extends over 14 amino acids. The germline V gene encodes CDR1 SGHKS and CDR2 YYEKEE (reference sequence). The CDR3 region has the DNA TGTGCCAGCAGCTTGGAAGGGGGGCGGGAGACCCAGTACTTC. Its translation is CASSLEGGRETQYF.

The rearrangement uses TRBV19 and TRBJ2-1, with D hard to call. V was shortened by 0 bases and J by 9 bases, with 15 bases between the two germline ends. The germline V gene has CDR1 LNHDA and CDR2 SQIVND (reference sequence). The CDR3 sequence is 15 residues long. The CDR3 DNA sequence: TGTGCCAGTAGTATAGACGGCCAACTTGGCACTGAGCAGTTCTTC. Residues: CASSIDGQLGTEQFF.

The gene calls are TRBV25-1 and TRBJ2-7; D is unclear. The germline V gene encodes CDR1 MGHDK and CDR2 SYGVNS. The CDR3 length is 12 residues. V was shortened by 5 bases and J by 2 bases, with 7 bases between the two germline ends. This CDR3 is CASSLGTYEQYF. CDR3 sequence (DNA): TGTGCCAGCAGTTTAGGGACCTACGAGCAGTACTTC.

The chain joins TRBV2 to TRBJ2-2, with 7 bases that match TRBD1. V trimming: 5 bases; J trimming: 1 base; junction bases outside the gene matches: 4. Germline V CDR1 and CDR2: SNHLY, FYNNEI. There are 15 residues in the CDR3. The CDR3 loop is CASSRQGMNTGELFF. The CDR3 nucleotides are TGTGCCAGCAGTAGACAGGGTATGAACACCGGGGAGCTGTTTTTT.

The V gene is TRBV7-9, the J gene TRBJ2-2; D ambiguous. Germline-derived CDR1 and CDR2 are SEHNR and FQNEAQ (reference sequence). CDR3 length: 12 amino acids. V was clipped by 1 base and J by 8 bases, with 5 bases between them. The DNA of the CDR3 is TGTGCCAGCAGCTTAGTGTGGGGGGAGCTGTTTTTT. Protein product: CASSLVWGELFF.

This rearrangement joins TRBV19 to TRBJ2-1; 9 bases are shared with TRBD2. Trimming removed 6 bases from V and 4 bases from J; junction bases left unmatched: 7. The CDR3 loop spans 15 amino acids. The V gene's germline CDR1 is LNHDA and CDR2 SQIVND (reference sequence). In DNA form, the CDR3 reads TGTGCCAGTAGCAAAGGACTAGCGTCGTACAATGAGCAGTTCTTC. Amino acids: CASSKGLASYNEQFF.

This clone turned up a few times. This chain connects TRBV6-5 to TRBJ2-2; D is unresolved. Trimming removed 2 bases at V and 6 bases at J, with 4 bases between. CDR1 and CDR2 (germline): MNHEY, SVGAGI. The CDR3 sequence is 12 residues long. In DNA, the CDR3 is TGTGCCAGCAGTTACATAGCCGGGGAGCTGTTTTTT. Protein sequence: CASSYIAGELFF.

The rearrangement joins TRBV5-1 to TRBJ2-3, with 9 bases identical to TRBD1. Unmatched junction bases numbered 8, after V lost 5 bases and J lost 1 base. Germline V gene sequence: CDR1 SGHRS, CDR2 YFSETQ. The CDR3 length is 16 residues. The CDR3 DNA reads TGCGCCAGCAGTAACACAGGGGGCGCTGGCACAGATACGCAGTATTTT. It is translated as CASSNTGGAGTDTQYF.

The chain has TRBV6-5 and TRBJ1-2, with a possible D match to TRBD1 (6 bases). V lost 6 bases and J 10 bases, leaving 15 bases between the germline ends. Germline V gene sequence: CDR1 MNHEY, CDR2 SVGAGI. The CDR3 contains 12 residues. For the CDR3, the DNA is TGTGCCAGCAGCCCCCCCGGGGGCTTCTACACCTTC. Its translation: CASSPPGGFYTF.